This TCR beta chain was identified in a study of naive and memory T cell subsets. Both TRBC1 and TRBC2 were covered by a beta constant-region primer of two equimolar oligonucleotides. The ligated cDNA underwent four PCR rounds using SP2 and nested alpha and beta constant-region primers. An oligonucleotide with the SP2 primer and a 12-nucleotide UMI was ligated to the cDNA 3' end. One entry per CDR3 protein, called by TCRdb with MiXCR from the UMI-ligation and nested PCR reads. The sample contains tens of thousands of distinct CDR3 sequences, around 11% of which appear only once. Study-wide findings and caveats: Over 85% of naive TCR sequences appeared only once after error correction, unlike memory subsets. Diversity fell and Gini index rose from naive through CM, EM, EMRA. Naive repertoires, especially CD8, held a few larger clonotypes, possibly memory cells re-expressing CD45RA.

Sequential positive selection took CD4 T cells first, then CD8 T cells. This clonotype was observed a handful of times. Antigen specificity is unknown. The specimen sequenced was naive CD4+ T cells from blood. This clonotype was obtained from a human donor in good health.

DNA of the CDR3: TGCAGTGCTAGATTCTGGACAGATCAGCCCCAGCATTTT. Its translation: CSARFWTDQPQHF. The chain carries TRBV20-1 and TRBJ1-5; D is perhaps TRBD1 (6 bases). The V end lost 2 bases, the J end lost 5 bases, and 10 bases lay between the germline ends. Germline lookup yields CDR1 DFQATT and CDR2 SNEGSKA (reference sequence). This CDR3 contains 13 residues.